This TCR beta chain was captured by sequencing in a study of CD8+ T cells in alopecia areata. Noted treatment: oral pan-JAK inhibitor, 5-10 mg twice daily. RNA extraction was followed by reverse transcription into cDNA, which acted as the sequencing template. TCRdb's copy holds only in-frame clones and misses some; the assay was immunoSEQ multiplex PCR. This table has a few hundred thousand clones, 35% to 40% appearing once. In its sample, this clone was seen many times. The sample in question was CD4+ T cells sorted from blood, obtained at approximately week 30, from a patient treated with tofacitinib. The sequence was collected from a human donor with alopecia areata.

CDR3 coding DNA: TGTGCCAGTAGTATCGCAGGGCGGACCGGGGAGCTGTTTTTT. Protein: CASSIAGRTGELFF. This sequence joins TRBV19 and TRBJ2-2, with TRBD1 as a possible D gene (5 bases). V dropped 3 bases and J dropped 5 bases, with 10 bases sitting between them. Germline CDR1 LNHDA, CDR2 SQIVND (reference sequence). The CDR3 length is 14 residues.